Listed here are 2 T cell receptor beta chains from one sample, sequenced in a study of blood T cell repertoires in COVID-19. This table comes from immunoSEQ multiplex PCR, and its TCRdb copy is limited to in-frame clones, with some not included. Among around 100,000 clones listed, approximately 92% were seen once. The sequenced material came from peripheral blood. The source is an elderly woman with acute or convalescent COVID-19.

CDR3 coding DNA: TGTGCCAGCAGAACCGGGACTAGCGGCACAGATACGCAGTATTTT. Its protein is CASRTGTSGTDTQYF. The chain joins TRBV28 to TRBJ2-3; 10 bases fit TRBD2. The germline V gene encodes CDR1 MDHEN and CDR2 SYDVKM. The CDR3 sequence is 15 residues long. With 6 bases clipped from V and 1 base from J, the junction kept 4 bases outside the gene matches.

This clone appeared a few times. The J gene is TRBJ2-7, the V gene TRBV12-3 or TRBV12-4; a possible D gene is TRBD1 (5 bases). Trimming took 3 bases from V and 12 from J, leaving 12 bases between them. The CDR3 consists of 11 residues. CDR3 DNA: TGTGCCAGCAGTTTTGGCAGGGTGGCGTACTTC. Its translation: CASSFGRVAYF.